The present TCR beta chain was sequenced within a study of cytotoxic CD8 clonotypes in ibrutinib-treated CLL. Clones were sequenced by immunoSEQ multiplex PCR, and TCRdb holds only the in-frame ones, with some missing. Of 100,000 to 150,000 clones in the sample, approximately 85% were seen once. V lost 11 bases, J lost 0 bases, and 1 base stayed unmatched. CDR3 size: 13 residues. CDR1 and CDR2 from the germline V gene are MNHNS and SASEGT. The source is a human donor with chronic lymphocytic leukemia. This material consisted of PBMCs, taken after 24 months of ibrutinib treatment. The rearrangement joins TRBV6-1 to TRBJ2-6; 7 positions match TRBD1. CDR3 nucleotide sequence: TGTGCCCAGGGGGTCTCTGGGGCCAACGTCCTGACTTTC. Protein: CAQGVSGANVLTF.